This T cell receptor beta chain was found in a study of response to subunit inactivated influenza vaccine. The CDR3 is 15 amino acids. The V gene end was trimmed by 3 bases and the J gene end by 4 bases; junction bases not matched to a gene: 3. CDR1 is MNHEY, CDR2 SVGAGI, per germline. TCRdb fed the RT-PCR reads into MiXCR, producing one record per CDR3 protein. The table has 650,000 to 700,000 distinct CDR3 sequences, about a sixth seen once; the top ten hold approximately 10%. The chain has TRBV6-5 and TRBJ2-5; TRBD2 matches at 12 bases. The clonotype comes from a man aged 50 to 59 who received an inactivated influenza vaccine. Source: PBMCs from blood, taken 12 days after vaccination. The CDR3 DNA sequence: TGTGCCAGCAGTTATATACTAGCGGGAGGAGAGACCCAGTACTTC. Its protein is CASSYILAGGETQYF.